This T cell receptor (beta chain) was profiled in a study of blood T cell repertoires in COVID-19. The wider study: Specimens from acute and convalescent COVID-19 originated in the United States, Italy and Spain. PBMCs, B-cell-depleted T cells, or T cells were the source of the cDNA or gDNA that made up the material.

Participants were aged roughly 18 to 100 years from approximately 24 US areas. Donors of Cohort 3 who recovered were those that had two negative PCRs, clearance, or symptom resolution. Using immunoSEQ multiplex PCR, the repertoire was profiled, and TCRdb retains in-frame clones only, with some absent. The sample has about 250,000 clones, 85% to 90% seen once. Trimming took 5 bases from V and 6 from J, leaving 20 bases between them. Germline lookup yields CDR1 SQVTM and CDR2 ANQGSEA. The CDR3 has 15 amino acids. The rearrangement joins TRBV29-1 to TRBJ2-1; possible D gene TRBD2, 6 bases. Sequencing was done on a sample of PBMCs or T cells enriched from blood (not recorded which). This clonotype was sampled from a man in his forties who had recovered from COVID-19. CDR3 in amino acids: CSVPRRLVGRNEQFF. CDR3 sequence (DNA): TGCAGCGTTCCCAGGAGACTAGTGGGACGCAATGAGCAGTTCTTC.